Each of the 8 T cell receptor beta chains below was sequenced from the same sample in a study of identical twins. TCRdb analysed the 5' RACE reads with MiXCR anew, one entry per CDR3 protein. Among 250,000 or so distinct CDR3 sequences listed, roughly 8.7% were seen once. These same records also appear under a second study, on yellow fever vaccine responses in identical twins.

Material for sequencing was CD8+ T cells sorted from blood. The receptors were sampled from a woman aged 18-29 years in good health.

V is TRBV12-3 or TRBV12-4 and J is TRBJ2-3; tentatively, D is TRBD1 or TRBD2 (5 bases each). V shed 8 bases and J shed 3 bases, with 6 bases lying between them. The CDR3 consists of 11 residues. CDR3 sequence (DNA): TGTGCCAGCGGGGGTACAGATACGCAGTATTTT. Its protein product is CASGGTDTQYF.

This clonotype was recorded many times. CDR3 DNA sequence: TGTGCCAGCATTGACTCCTACAATGAGCAGTTCTTC. This sequence encodes CASIDSYNEQFF. This chain joins TRBV2 and TRBJ2-1, with no clear D. V was cut by 7 bases and J by 0 bases, with 4 bases left in between. In germline, CDR1 is SNHLY, CDR2 FYNNEI. There are 12 residues in the CDR3.

This clonotype was observed many times. The CDR3 coding sequence is TGTGCCAGCAGCTTAGCTAGGAACGAGCAGTACTTC. It yields the protein CASSLARNEQYF. The chain combines TRBV7-9 with TRBJ2-7; D is uncertain. The CDR3 is 12 amino acids. Looked up from germline, CDR1 is SEHNR and CDR2 is FQNEAQ (reference sequence). The V and J ends lost 0 bases and 5 bases respectively, with 5 bases between them.

This clonotype appeared many times. The CDR3 nucleotides read TGTGCCAGCACCACCTCGTTAGGTTGGGGCGAGCAGTACTTC. Translation: CASTTSLGWGEQYF. The rearrangement uses TRBV7-9 and TRBJ2-7, with unresolved D. Trimming shortened V by 7 bases and J by 6 bases, and 19 bases separated the two germline ends. The CDR3 loop spans 14 amino acids. Germline CDR1 is SEHNR and CDR2 is FQNEAQ (reference sequence).

This clonotype has more than one count but fewer than ten. The chain joins TRBV10-2 to TRBJ2-5, with 8 bases lining up with TRBD2. Unmatched junction bases numbered 11, after V lost 3 bases and J lost 5 bases. This CDR3 has 16 amino acids. Germline-derived CDR1 and CDR2 are WSHSY and SAAADI. The CDR3 region is CASSDIVRTSIETQYF. In DNA, the CDR3 is TGCGCCAGCAGTGATATTGTGCGGACTAGCATCGAGACCCAGTACTTC.

In its sample, this clonotype was seen a few times. This chain links TRBV3-1 with TRBJ1-2; 12 bases fit TRBD1. Germline values: CDR1 LGHDT, CDR2 YNNKEL (reference sequence). The CDR3 is made up of 16 amino acids. With V trimmed by 3 bases and J by 5 bases, 7 bases remained unmatched. In DNA form, the CDR3 reads TGTGCCAGCAGCCACGAGGGGACAGGGGGCTGGTATGGCTACACCTTC. It specifies CASSHEGTGGWYGYTF.

V and J are TRBV11-1 and TRBJ2-1; TRBD2 matches 8 bases. Trimming took 3 bases from V and 8 from J; bases not matched to a gene: 21. Germline values: CDR1 SGHAT, CDR2 FQDESV (reference sequence). This CDR3 is built from 19 residues. CDR3 region: CASSFPHLSGSINSDEQFF. DNA for the CDR3: TGTGCCAGCAGCTTTCCACATTTGAGCGGGAGTATCAATAGCGATGAGCAGTTCTTC.

This clonotype was counted at least ten times. The chain carries TRBV10-3 and TRBJ2-1; 11 bases are a match to TRBD2. The germline V gene has CDR1 ENHRY and CDR2 SYGVKD. J was trimmed by 5 bases and V by 0 bases; bases with no gene match: 9. The CDR3 has 18 residues. In DNA, the CDR3 is TGTGCCATCAGTGAGTCCTTAACTAGCGGGAGAGCGGACAATGAGCAGTTCTTC. Encoded protein: CAISESLTSGRADNEQFF.